The 17 T cell receptor beta chains below were found in one sample sequenced in a study of blood T cell repertoires in COVID-19 (dated by TCRdb to the early 2020s). Receptors were amplified or captured by the immunoSEQ multiplex PCR assay. TCRdb took this table from immuneACCESS and kept in-frame rearrangements with V and J called. Such tables lack part of the clones; where checked against another copy, unresolved V genes explain under half of the gap, and the rest is unexplained. Here the sample has more than 95,000 clones; about 81% occur a single time. Around 4.1% of the sample comes from the top ten. The sequencing input was peripheral blood. The source is a man in his sixties with acute or convalescent COVID-19.

The chain employs TRBV6-5 and TRBJ1-3; the D gene is possibly TRBD1 (6 bases). V was pared by 7 bases and J by 0 bases, with 10 bases between. The CDR3 has 14 amino acids. From germline, CDR1 is MNHEY and CDR2 SVGAGI. CDR3 nucleotides: TGTGCCAGCACCCGACAGGTCTCTGGAAACACCATATATTTT. It yields the protein CASTRQVSGNTIYF.

This clone was detected only once. J is TRBJ1-3 and V is TRBV11-3, with a weak D call TRBD1 (6 bases). Trimming took off 5 bases at V and 0 bases at J, with 11 bases between the two ends. The CDR3 loop spans 15 amino acids. Germline V gives CDR1 SGHNT, CDR2 YENEEA. CDR3 coding DNA: TGTGCCAGCAGCCGACAGGCGAACTCTGGAAACACCATATATTTT. Translation gives CASSRQANSGNTIYF.

This chain links TRBV9 with TRBJ2-7, with 7 bases that match TRBD1. Germline CDR1 is SGDLS and CDR2 is YYNGEE. Unmatched junction bases numbered 1, after V lost 3 bases and J lost 4 bases. The CDR3 is 12 residues long. DNA for the CDR3: TGTGCCAGCAGCGGACAGGGTTACGAGCAGTACTTC. It specifies CASSGQGYEQYF.

The genes are TRBV25-1 and TRBJ2-5; 8 nucleotides align to TRBD1. CDR3 length: 15 residues. J lost 4 bases, V lost 2 bases, and 6 bases had no gene match. Germline V CDR1 and CDR2: MGHDK, SYGVNS. This chain's CDR3 is CASSEARGQGETQYF. DNA of the CDR3: TGTGCCAGCAGTGAAGCCAGGGGGCAGGGAGAGACCCAGTACTTC.

The V and J genes are TRBV6-2 or TRBV6-3 and TRBJ1-1; TRBD1 aligns across 7 bases. CDR3 length equals 14 residues. Looked up from germline, CDR1 is MNHEY and CDR2 is SVGEGT. The junction had 7 bases not matched to a gene; V was cut back by 5 bases and J by 4 bases. The CDR3, as DNA: TGTGCCAGCAGTCCACAGGGGTCGGGCACTGAAGCTTTCTTT. Translation gives CASSPQGSGTEAFF.

This rearrangement joins TRBV7-7 to TRBJ2-2, with a tentative D call TRBD1 (6 bases). V lost 5 bases and J lost 7, with 8 bases in between. In germline, CDR1 is SSHAT, CDR2 FNYEAQ (reference sequence). The CDR3 covers 12 residues. CDR3 amino acids: CASSPGVGELFF. The CDR3 nucleotides read TGTGCCAGCAGCCCAGGGGTCGGGGAGCTGTTTTTT.

V usage is TRBV24-1 and J usage is TRBJ2-3; 7 nucleotides line up with TRBD2. Germline V gene lookup returns CDR1 KGHDR and CDR2 SFDVKD. V was clipped by 1 base and J by 5 bases; unmatched bases: 8. The length of the CDR3 is 16 residues. CDR3 amino acids: CATSDFRAGVGDTQYF. The CDR3 coding sequence is TGTGCCACCAGTGATTTTCGGGCGGGAGTTGGAGATACGCAGTATTTT.

This clone was counted a few times. Written as DNA, the CDR3 is TGTGCCAGCAGTGAGAGCGGGGCCTGGGAGGAGTACGAGCAGTACGTC. It specifies CASSESGAWEEYEQYV. V usage is TRBV6-1 and J usage is TRBJ2-7; 7 positions match TRBD2. Germline V gene data show CDR1 as MNHNS and CDR2 as SASEGT. The CDR3 is 16 amino acids. Trimming took 3 bases from V and 4 from J; bases not matched to a gene: 12.

The rearrangement uses TRBV30 and TRBJ1-4; 8 nucleotides align to TRBD1. CDR1 is GTSNPN, CDR2 SVGIG, per germline (reference sequence). Germline trimming cut 4 bases from V and 3 bases from J; bases unmatched to any gene: 16. CDR3 size: 18 residues. CDR3 coding DNA: TGTGCCTGGATTCCCGCGGGTCGGGACAGGACATCTAATGAAAAACTGTTTTTT. Translated: CAWIPAGRDRTSNEKLFF.

The J gene is TRBJ2-3, the V gene TRBV6-5; tentatively, D is TRBD1 (6 bases). Trimming stripped 9 bases from V and 2 bases from J, with 12 bases between. Germline CDR1 MNHEY, CDR2 SVGAGI. The CDR3 has 13 amino acids. The CDR3 sequence is CASNRANTDTQYF. As DNA, the CDR3 is TGTGCCAGTAACAGGGCAAACACAGATACGCAGTATTTT.

The rearrangement uses TRBV19 and TRBJ1-2; a weak D match, TRBD1 (6 bases). The CDR3 has 13 amino acids. Trimming pared 5 bases from V and 6 bases from J, leaving 13 bases between. Germline assignment: CDR1 LNHDA and CDR2 SQIVND (reference sequence). The CDR3 region is CASSQGTGDGYTF. DNA for the CDR3: TGTGCCAGTAGTCAGGGGACCGGTGATGGCTACACCTTC. The full variable domain, rest sourced from reference TRBV19 and TRBJ1-2, is DGGITQSPKYLFRKEGQNVTLSCEQNLNHDAMYWYRQDPGQGLRLIYYSQIVNDFQKGDIAEGYSVSREKKESFPLTVTSAQKNPTAFYLCASSQGTGDGYTFGSGTRLTVV.

This chain connects TRBV7-3 to TRBJ2-1, with D unclear. Trimming took off 3 bases at V and 9 bases at J, with 12 bases between the two ends. The CDR3 consists of 13 residues. Per germline, CDR1 SGHTA and CDR2 FQGTGA. The CDR3: CASSFSSRGEQFF. CDR3 bases: TGTGCCAGCAGCTTCTCTAGTCGTGGTGAGCAGTTCTTC.

J is TRBJ2-7 and V is TRBV6-5, with 10 positions matching TRBD2. The germline V gene encodes CDR1 MNHEY and CDR2 SVGAGI. The CDR3 is 15 residues long. Germline trimming cut 7 bases from V and 3 bases from J; bases unmatched to any gene: 9. The DNA for the CDR3 is TGTGCCAGCACCTTAAGCGGGGGGGCGGACTACGAGCAGTACTTC. The encoded protein is CASTLSGGADYEQYF.

The V call is TRBV27, the J call TRBJ1-5; D uncertain. V lost 0 bases to trimming and J lost 2 bases, with 14 bases between them. Germline-derived CDR1 and CDR2 are MNHEY and SMNVEV (reference sequence). The CDR3 sequence is 17 residues long. The DNA for the CDR3 is TGTGCCAGCAGTTTATCTTGGCACCCCCTTGGCAATCAGCCCCAGCATTTT. Translating gives CASSLSWHPLGNQPQHF.

The V and J genes are TRBV6-5 and TRBJ1-4; 7 bases align to TRBD1. The V gene end was trimmed by 6 bases and the J gene end by 4 bases; junction bases not matched to a gene: 8. Germline CDR1 is MNHEY and CDR2 is SVGAGI. The CDR3 length is 15 residues. This chain's CDR3 is CASRPTGAFNEKLFF. The CDR3 coding sequence is TGTGCCAGCAGACCCACAGGGGCCTTTAATGAAAAACTGTTTTTT.

CDR3 region: CASSAETSGGASDTQYF. For the CDR3, the DNA is TGTGCCAGCAGCGCAGAGACTAGCGGGGGGGCGTCAGATACGCAGTATTTT. The V call is TRBV9, the J call TRBJ2-3; 14 bases line up with TRBD2. In germline, CDR1 is SGDLS, CDR2 YYNGEE. The CDR3 contains 17 residues. Trimming at V came to 3 bases and at J to 4 bases, leaving 7 bases not matched to a gene.

The chain recombines TRBV3-1 (or the pseudogene TRBV3-2) with TRBJ2-2; D unresolved. V was cut by 0 bases and J by 4 bases, with 6 bases left in between. Germline V gene data show CDR1 as LGHDT and CDR2 as YNNKEL (reference sequence). CDR3 length: 14 residues. CDR3 sequence (DNA): TGTGCCAGCAGCCAAGAGAGGAGCACCGGGGAGCTGTTTTTT. This gives the protein CASSQERSTGELFF.